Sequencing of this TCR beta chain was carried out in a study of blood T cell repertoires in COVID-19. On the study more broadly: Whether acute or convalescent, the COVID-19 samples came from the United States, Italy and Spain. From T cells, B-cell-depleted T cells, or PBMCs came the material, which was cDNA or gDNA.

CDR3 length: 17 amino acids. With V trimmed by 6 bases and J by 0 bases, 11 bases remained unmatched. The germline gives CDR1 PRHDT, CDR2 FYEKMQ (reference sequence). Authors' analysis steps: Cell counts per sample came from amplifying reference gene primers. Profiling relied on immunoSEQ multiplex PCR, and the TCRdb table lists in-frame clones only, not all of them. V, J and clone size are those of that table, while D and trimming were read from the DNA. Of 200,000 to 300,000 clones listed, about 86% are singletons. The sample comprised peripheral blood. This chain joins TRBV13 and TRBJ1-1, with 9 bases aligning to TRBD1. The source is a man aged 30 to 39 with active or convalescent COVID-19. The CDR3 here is CASRNGQGRFMNTEAFF. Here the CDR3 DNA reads TGTGCCAGCAGGAACGGACAGGGGAGGTTTATGAACACTGAAGCTTTCTTT. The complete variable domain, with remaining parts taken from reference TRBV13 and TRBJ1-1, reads AAGVIQSPRHLIKEKRETATLKCYPIPRHDTVYWYQQGPGQDPQFLISFYEKMQSDKGSIPDRFSAQQFSDYHSELNMSSLELGDSALYFCASRNGQGRFMNTEAFFGQGTRLTVV.